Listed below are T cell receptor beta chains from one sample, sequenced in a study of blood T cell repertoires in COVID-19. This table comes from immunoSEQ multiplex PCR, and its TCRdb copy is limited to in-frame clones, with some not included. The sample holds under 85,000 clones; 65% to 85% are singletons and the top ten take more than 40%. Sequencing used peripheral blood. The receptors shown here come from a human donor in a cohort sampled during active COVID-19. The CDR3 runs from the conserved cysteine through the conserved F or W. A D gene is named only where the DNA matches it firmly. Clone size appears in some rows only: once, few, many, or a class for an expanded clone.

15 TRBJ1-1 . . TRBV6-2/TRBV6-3 TGTGCCAGCAGTTACCTCTCCGGGGGGAACACTGAAGCTTTCTTT CASSYLSGGNTEAFF
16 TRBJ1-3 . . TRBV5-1 TGCGCCAGCAGCCTGACTCAGGAGGCCCGGGAACGCACCATATATTTT CASSLTQEARERTIYF
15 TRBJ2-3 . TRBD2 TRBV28 TGTGCCAGCAGCGTAGGGACTAGCGGGGGAGATACGCAGTATTTT CASSVGTSGGDTQYF
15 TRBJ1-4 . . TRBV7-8 TGTGCCAGCAGCTTAGTTCCCGCGGCCAATGAAAAACTGTTTTTT CASSLVPAANEKLFF
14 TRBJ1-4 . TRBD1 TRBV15 TGTGCCACCAAGAAGGGACAGGGTGGGGAAAAACTGTTTTTT CATKKGQGGEKLFF
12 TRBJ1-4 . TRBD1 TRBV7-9 TGTGCCAGCAGCCCGGACAGGGGGAAACTGTTTTTT CASSPDRGKLFF
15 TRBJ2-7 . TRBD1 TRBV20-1 TGCAGTGCTAGTAAACGGGACAGGATTCCCTACGAGCAGTACTTC CSASKRDRIPYEQYF
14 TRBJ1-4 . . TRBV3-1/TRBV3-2 TGTGCCAGCAGCCAAGCGGAGGGAAGTGAAAAACTGTTTTTT CASSQAEGSEKLFF
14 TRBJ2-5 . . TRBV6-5 TGTGCCAGCAGTTACTCTCGGGGCCAAGAGACCCAGTACTTC CASSYSRGQETQYF
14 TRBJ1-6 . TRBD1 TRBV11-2 TGTGCCAGCAGCCAGGGGGCCGATAATTCACCCCTCCACTTT CASSQGADNSPLHF
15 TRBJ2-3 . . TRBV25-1 TGTGCCAGCAGTGAATGGAACAGGAAAGCAGATACGCAGTATTTT CASSEWNRKADTQYF
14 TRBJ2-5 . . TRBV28 TGTGCCAGCAGCCGTACGGGACTTCAAGAGACCCAGTACTTC CASSRTGLQETQYF
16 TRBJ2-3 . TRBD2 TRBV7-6 TGTGCCAGCAGTTACATAGCGGGGGGGCGTTCAGATACGCAGTATTTT CASSYIAGGRSDTQYF
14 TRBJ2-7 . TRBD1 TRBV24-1 TGTGCCACCAGTGATCTCCGGACAGGGGACGAGCAGTACTTC CATSDLRTGDEQYF
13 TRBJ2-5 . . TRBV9 TGTGCCAGCAGCCCGGGGATAAGAGATACCCAGTACTTC CASSPGIRDTQYF
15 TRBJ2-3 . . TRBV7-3 TGTGCCAGCAGCTTAACTTCAGGGGTGGGAGATACGCAGTATTTT CASSLTSGVGDTQYF
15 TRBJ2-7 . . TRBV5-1 TGCGCCAGCAGCTTGCTCCAGCAGGGGCCCTACGAGCAGTACTTC CASSLLQQGPYEQYF
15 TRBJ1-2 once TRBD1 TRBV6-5 TGTGCCAGCAGAAGTGGGGGACAGGGTTGGGGTGGCTACACCTTC CASRSGGQGWGGYTF
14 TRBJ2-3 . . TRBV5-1 TGCGCCAGCAGCTTGGGACAGCACACAGATACGCAGTATTTT CASSLGQHTDTQYF
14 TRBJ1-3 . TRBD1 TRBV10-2 TGCGCCAGCAGTGAGGACAGGGCGGTAAACACCATATATTTT CASSEDRAVNTIYF
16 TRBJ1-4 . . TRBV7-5 TGTGTCAGAAGCCGAAGAGGACCAGGGGGTAATGAAAAACTGTTTTTT CVRSRRGPGGNEKLFF
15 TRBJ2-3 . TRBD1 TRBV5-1 TGCGCCAGCAGGACCGGGGACAGGGGCACAGATACGCAGTATTTT CASRTGDRGTDTQYF
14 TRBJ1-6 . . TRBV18 TGTGCCAGCTCACCATCGGGTTTGCGTTCACCCCTCCACTTT CASSPSGLRSPLHF
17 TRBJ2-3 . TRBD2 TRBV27 TGTGCCAGTTCCCCGGGACTAGCGGGGGGAAGCACAGATACGCAGTATTTT CASSPGLAGGSTDTQYF
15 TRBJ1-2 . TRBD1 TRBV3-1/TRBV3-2 TGTGCCAGCAGCCTTGGGACAGGGGTCAACTATGGCTACACCTTC CASSLGTGVNYGYTF
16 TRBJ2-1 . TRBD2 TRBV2 TGTGCCAGCAGTCGGACTAGCGGGACATGGGACAATGAGCAGTTCTTC CASSRTSGTWDNEQFF
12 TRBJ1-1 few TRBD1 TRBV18 TGTGCCAGCTCACCGATCGACAGGGGGGCTTTCTTT CASSPIDRGAFF
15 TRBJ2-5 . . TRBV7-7 TGTGCCAGCAGCCCAGAGAGGACTAACCAAGAGACCCAGTACTTC CASSPERTNQETQYF
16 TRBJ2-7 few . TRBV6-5 TGTGCCAGCAGTTACTCGGTGACAGGATACTCCTACGAGCAGTACTTC CASSYSVTGYSYEQYF
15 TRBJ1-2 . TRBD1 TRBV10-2 TGCGCCAGCAGAGACTCCGGGACAGACACCTATGGCTACACCTTC CASRDSGTDTYGYTF
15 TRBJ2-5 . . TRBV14 TGTGCCAGCAGCCAAGGGCAGGGTTATATGGAGACCCAGTACTTC CASSQGQGYMETQYF
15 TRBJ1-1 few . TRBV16 TGTGCCAGCAGCCTGGGGGGGGTTTCGAATACTGAAGCTTTCTTT CASSLGGVSNTEAFF
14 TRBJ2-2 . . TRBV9 TGTGCCAGCAGCGTAGGTACAGGGACCGGGGAGCTGTTTTTT CASSVGTGTGELFF
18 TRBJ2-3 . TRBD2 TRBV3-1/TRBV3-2 TGTGCCAGCAGCCAAGCTGGATCTAGCGGGGGTAGCACAGATACGCAGTATTTT CASSQAGSSGGSTDTQYF
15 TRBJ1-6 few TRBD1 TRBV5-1 TGCGCCAGCAGCCTGGGACAGACAACCCGGTCACCCCTCCACTTT CASSLGQTTRSPLHF
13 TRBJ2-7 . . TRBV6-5 TGTGCCAGCAGCTTGAGTGACACCTACGAGCAGTACTTC CASSLSDTYEQYF
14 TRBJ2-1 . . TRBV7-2 TGTGCCAGCAGCTATCAGGGTTCTGCTGGTGAGCAGTTCTTC CASSYQGSAGEQFF
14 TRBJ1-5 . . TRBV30 TGTGCCTGGAGCGGTCGGGGTTCCGATCAGCCCCAGCATTTT CAWSGRGSDQPQHF
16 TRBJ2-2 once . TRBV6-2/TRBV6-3 TGTGCCAGCAGCCGCACGGGACTACAGGGTGCCGGGGAGCTGTTTTTT CASSRTGLQGAGELFF
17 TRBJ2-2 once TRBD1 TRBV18 TGTGCCAGCTCACCACCTGGACAGGGCCCAAACACCGGGGAGCTGTTTTTT CASSPPGQGPNTGELFF
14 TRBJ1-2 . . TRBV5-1 TGCGCCAGCAGCCTCCCCGGGTATGGCTATGGCTACACCTTC CASSLPGYGYGYTF
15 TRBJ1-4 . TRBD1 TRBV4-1 TGCGCCAGCAGCCGGTGGACAGGGGGCATTGAAAAACTGTTTTTT CASSRWTGGIEKLFF
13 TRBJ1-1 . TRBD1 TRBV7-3 TGTGCCAGTTCAGGGGGATGGAACACTGAAGCTTTCTTT CASSGGWNTEAFF
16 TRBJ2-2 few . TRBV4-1 TGCGCCAGCAGCCAACGTGCCCTAGCTACGGCCGGGGAGCTGTTTTTT CASSQRALATAGELFF
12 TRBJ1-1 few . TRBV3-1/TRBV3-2 TGTGCCAGCAGCCAAGTCCGGGAGAAAGCTTTCTTT CASSQVREKAFF
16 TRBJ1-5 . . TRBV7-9 TGTGCCAGCAGCCCCGCCGGGGTAGGTAGCAATCAGCCCCAGCATTTT CASSPAGVGSNQPQHF
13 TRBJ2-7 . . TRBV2 TGTGCCAGCAGTGACCACAGGTTATACGAGCAGTACTTC CASSDHRLYEQYF
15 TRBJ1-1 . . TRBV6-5 TGTGCCAGCAGTTACCGGGACTCTGGGGGCACTGAAGCTTTCTTT CASSYRDSGGTEAFF
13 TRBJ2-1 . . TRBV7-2 TGTGCCAGCGCACTTCTCTCCTACAATGAGCAGTTCTTC CASALLSYNEQFF
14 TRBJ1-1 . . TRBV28 TGTGCCAGCAGTTTTTTAAGGGGTAACACTGAAGCTTTCTTT CASSFLRGNTEAFF
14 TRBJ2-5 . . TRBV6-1 TGTGCCAGCAGTGAAGCGCCAGGACAACTCTGGGTGTACTTC CASSEAPGQLWVYF
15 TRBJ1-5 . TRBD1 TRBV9 TGTGCCAGCAGCCCAGGGGGCTACCCTGATCAGCCCCAGCATTTT CASSPGGYPDQPQHF
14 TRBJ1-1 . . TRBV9 TGTGCCAGCAGCTTCGCGGGGGTGGGCACTGAAGCTTTCTTT CASSFAGVGTEAFF
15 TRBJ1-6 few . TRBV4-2 TGTGCCAGCAGCCAAGAAACAGTTTTGGGTTCACCCCTCCACTTT CASSQETVLGSPLHF